This T cell receptor (beta chain) was sequenced for a study of T cell responses to AZD1222 COVID-19 vaccine. Study-wide results and limits: Spike-specific TCR breadth and depth both grew after two AZD1222 doses. White British ancestry dominated among donors, who included more females, and clonal diversity was possibly underestimated.

Comments on this clone: Its antigen remains unidentified.

CDR1 and CDR2 from the germline V gene are KGHDR and SFDVKD. V dropped 5 bases and J dropped 6 bases, with 10 bases sitting between them. The CDR3 spans 12 residues. Only in-frame clones appear in the TCRdb table, and some are missing; sequencing was by immunoSEQ multiplex PCR. The sample records about 74,000 clones, 86% being singletons. The sequencing here drew on peripheral blood, taken on day 0 of AZD1222 vaccination. This receptor was taken from an adult in good health. The chain links TRBV24-1 to TRBJ2-7; D remains ambiguous. The CDR3 is CATSARAGEQYF. CDR3 DNA: TGTGCCACCAGTGCTCGGGCTGGCGAGCAGTACTTC.